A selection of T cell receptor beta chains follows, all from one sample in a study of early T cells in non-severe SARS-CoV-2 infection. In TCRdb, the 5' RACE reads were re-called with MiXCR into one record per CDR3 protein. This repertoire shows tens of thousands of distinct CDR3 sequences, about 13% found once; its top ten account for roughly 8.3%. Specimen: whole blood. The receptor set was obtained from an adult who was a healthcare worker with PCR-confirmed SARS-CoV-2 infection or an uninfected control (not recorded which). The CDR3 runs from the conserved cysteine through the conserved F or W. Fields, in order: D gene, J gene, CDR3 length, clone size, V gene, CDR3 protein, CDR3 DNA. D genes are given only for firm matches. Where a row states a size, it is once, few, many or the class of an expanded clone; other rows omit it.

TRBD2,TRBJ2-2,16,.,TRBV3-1,CASSLGLAGVTGELFF,TGTGCCAGCAGCCTCGGACTAGCGGGTGTCACCGGGGAGCTGTTTTTT
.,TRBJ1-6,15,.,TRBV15,CATSRDSQANSPLHF,TGTGCCACCAGCAGAGATAGCCAGGCTAATTCACCCCTCCACTTT
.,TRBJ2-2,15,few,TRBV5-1,CASSLSSSTTGELFF,TGCGCCAGCAGCTTATCTAGCAGCACCACCGGGGAGCTGTTTTTT
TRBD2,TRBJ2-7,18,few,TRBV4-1,CASSQGTSGTEGHYEQYF,TGCGCCAGCAGCCAAGGGACTAGCGGGACGGAGGGCCACTACGAGCAGTACTTC
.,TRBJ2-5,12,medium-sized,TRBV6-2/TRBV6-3,CAGSDSQETQYF,TGTGCCGGGTCGGACAGCCAAGAGACCCAGTACTTC
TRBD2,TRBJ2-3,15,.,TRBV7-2,CASSFGRARTDTQYF,TGTGCCAGCAGCTTCGGGAGGGCCCGCACAGATACGCAGTATTTT
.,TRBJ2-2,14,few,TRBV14,CASSQVRDTGELFF,TGTGCCAGCAGCCAAGTGAGGGACACCGGGGAGCTGTTTTTT
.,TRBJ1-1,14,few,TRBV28,CASSLLGATTEAFF,TGTGCCAGCAGTTTACTGGGGGCCACCACTGAAGCTTTCTTT
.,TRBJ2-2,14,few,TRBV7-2,CASSPFLGSGELFF,TGTGCCAGCAGCCCGTTTTTGGGTAGCGGGGAGCTGTTTTTT
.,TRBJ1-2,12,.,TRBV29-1,CSVEVGTYGYTF,TGCAGCGTTGAAGTTGGGACTTATGGCTACACCTTC
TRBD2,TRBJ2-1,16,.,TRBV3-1,CASSQWRESSYNEQFF,TGTGCCAGCAGCCAATGGCGGGAGAGCTCCTACAATGAGCAGTTCTTC
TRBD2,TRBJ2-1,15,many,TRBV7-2,CASSLSRGRYNEQFF,TGTGCCAGCAGCTTAAGTCGCGGGAGGTACAATGAGCAGTTCTTC
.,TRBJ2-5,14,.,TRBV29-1,CSVARGTVRETQYF,TGCAGCGTTGCAAGAGGGACGGTTCGGGAGACCCAGTACTTC
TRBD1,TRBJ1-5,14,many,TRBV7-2,CASSPTGGNQPQHF,TGTGCCAGCAGCCCAACAGGGGGCAATCAGCCCCAGCATTTT
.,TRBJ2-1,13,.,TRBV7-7,CASSLNLGTEQFF,TGTGCCAGCAGCTTAAATTTGGGGACTGAGCAGTTCTTC
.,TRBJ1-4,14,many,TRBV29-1,CSTGGGTSTEKLFF,TGCAGCACCGGAGGAGGGACCTCGACGGAAAAACTGTTTTTT
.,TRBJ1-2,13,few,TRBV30,CAWIGEPRYGYTF,TGTGCCTGGATCGGCGAACCGCGCTATGGCTACACCTTC
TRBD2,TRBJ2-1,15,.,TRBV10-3,CAISELVAGLNEQFF,TGTGCCATCAGTGAGTTGGTAGCGGGCCTCAATGAGCAGTTCTTC
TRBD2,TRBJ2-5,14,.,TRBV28,CASSAGGGVKTQYF,TGTGCCAGCAGTGCCGGGGGGGGCGTAAAGACCCAGTACTTC
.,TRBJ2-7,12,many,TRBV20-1,CSAPRTSYEQYF,TGCAGTGCTCCGAGGACCAGCTACGAGCAGTACTTC
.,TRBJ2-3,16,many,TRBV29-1,CSVLLVRDDGRDTQYF,TGCAGCGTTCTCCTCGTCCGGGACGACGGCCGAGATACGCAGTATTTT
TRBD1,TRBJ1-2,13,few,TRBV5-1,CASRPQTGHGYTF,TGCGCCAGCAGACCCCAGACAGGGCATGGCTACACCTTC
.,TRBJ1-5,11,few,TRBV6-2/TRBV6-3,CASSRNQPQHF,TGTGCCAGCAGCCGGAATCAGCCCCAGCATTTT
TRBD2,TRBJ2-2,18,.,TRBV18,CASSPLAGGPPNTGELFF,TGTGCCAGCTCGCCATTAGCGGGAGGGCCCCCGAACACCGGGGAGCTGTTTTTT
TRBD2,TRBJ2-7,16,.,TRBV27,CASSTLRIAGDYEQYF,TGTGCCAGCAGCACCCTCCGGATAGCGGGAGACTACGAGCAGTACTTC
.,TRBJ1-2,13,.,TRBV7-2,CASSLTRDYGYTF,TGTGCCAGCAGCTTAACGCGCGACTATGGCTACACCTTC
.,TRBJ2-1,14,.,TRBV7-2,CASSLVGIDNEQFF,TGTGCCAGCAGCTTAGTAGGGATCGACAATGAGCAGTTCTTC
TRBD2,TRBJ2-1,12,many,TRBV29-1,CSVEASGSEQFF,TGCAGCGTTGAGGCTAGCGGGAGCGAGCAGTTCTTC
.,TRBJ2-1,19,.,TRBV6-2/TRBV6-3,CASSSWSSGTKRAYNEQFF,TGTGCCAGCAGTTCCTGGAGTAGCGGCACCAAAAGAGCCTACAATGAGCAGTTCTTC
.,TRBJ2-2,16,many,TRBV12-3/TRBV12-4,CASSRRPGGNTGELFF,TGTGCCAGCAGCCGACGTCCTGGGGGTAACACCGGGGAGCTGTTTTTT
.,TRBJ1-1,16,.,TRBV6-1,CASSLSYGLKNTEAFF,TGTGCCAGCAGTCTCTCTTATGGGCTGAAGAACACTGAAGCTTTCTTT
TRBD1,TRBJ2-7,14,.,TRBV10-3,CAISVRTGEGEQYF,TGTGCCATCAGTGTTAGGACAGGGGAGGGCGAGCAGTACTTC
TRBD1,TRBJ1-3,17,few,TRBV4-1,CASSQVRTGRSGNTIYF,TGCGCCAGCAGCCAAGTCCGGACAGGGAGATCTGGAAACACCATATATTTT
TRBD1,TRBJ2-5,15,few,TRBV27,CASSPRTGYGETQYF,TGTGCCAGCAGTCCCCGGACAGGGTACGGAGAGACCCAGTACTTC
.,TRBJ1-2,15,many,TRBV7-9,CASSYPVGGSSGYTF,TGTGCCAGCAGCTACCCGGTCGGGGGCTCCTCTGGCTACACCTTC
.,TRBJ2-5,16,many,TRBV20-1,CSARDFIASVQETQYF,TGCAGTGCTAGAGATTTTATAGCCTCCGTTCAAGAGACCCAGTACTTC
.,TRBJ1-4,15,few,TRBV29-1,CSAQTSGTTNEKLFF,TGCAGCGCCCAGACCTCAGGAACAACTAATGAAAAACTGTTTTTT
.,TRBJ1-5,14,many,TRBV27,CASSFRISNQPQHF,TGTGCCAGCAGTTTCAGGATTAGCAATCAGCCCCAGCATTTT
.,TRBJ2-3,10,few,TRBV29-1,CSVEVDTQYF,TGCAGCGTTGAGGTAGATACGCAGTATTTT
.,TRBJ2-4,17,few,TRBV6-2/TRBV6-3,CASSYSAHRGGTNIQYF,TGTGCCAGCAGTTACTCGGCCCACCGCGGCGGAACAAACATTCAGTACTTC